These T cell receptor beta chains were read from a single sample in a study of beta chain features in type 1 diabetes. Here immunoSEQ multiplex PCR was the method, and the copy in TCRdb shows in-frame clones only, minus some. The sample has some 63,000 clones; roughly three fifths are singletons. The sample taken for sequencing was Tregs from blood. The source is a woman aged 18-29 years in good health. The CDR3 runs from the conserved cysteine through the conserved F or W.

CDR3: CAVPRAPEVGYTF; V: TRBV7-8
CDR3: CASSLGQGLRELFF; V: TRBV11-2
CDR3: CASTPRQRSYEQYF; V: TRBV7-2
CDR3: CASSRGTVGAEQYF; V: TRBV5-1
CDR3: CASSIRNGRTEAFF; V: TRBV19
CDR3: CATSEVTGGSRVQYF; V: TRBV5-1
CDR3: CASSLIAGNTGELFF; V: TRBV7-8
CDR3: CASSDSVLPQHF; V: TRBV10-2
CDR3: CASTESGGNYGYTF; V: TRBV6-1
CDR3: CASSSHLGGGTMNYGYTF; V: TRBV5-4
CDR3: CAWRAPGRGRLGNYGYTF; V: TRBV30
CDR3: CASSQVPTSGTEGNTIYF; V: TRBV4-1
CDR3: CASSLTHQETQYF; V: TRBV6-5
CDR3: CASSEENRGNYGYTF; V: TRBV6-1
CDR3: CASSPTTFTGDTQYF; V: TRBV7-9
CDR3: CASNQVVTEAFF; V: TRBV6-6
CDR3: CASSSRRGSSYNEQFF; V: TRBV7-8
CDR3: CASSLLTGELFF; V: TRBV7-9
CDR3: CASSIPNRATEAFF; V: TRBV19
CDR3: CASSLGTSQYNEQFF; V: TRBV11-3
CDR3: CSVAPFAGGVDEQFF; V: TRBV29-1
CDR3: CASSLAVGAGVSVAYEQYF; V: TRBV7-9
CDR3: CASSQDTASNYGYTF; V: TRBV4-3
CDR3: CASLPQSGRDSYNEQFF; V: TRBV19
CDR3: CASTPAGGPSNEQFF; V: TRBV6-5
CDR3: CASRDRAGYTF; V: TRBV6-1
CDR3: CAISESRAQYF; V: TRBV10-3
CDR3: CASKRETAYEQYF; V: TRBV5-1
CDR3: CASSVRGFFTDTQYF; V: TRBV9
CDR3: CASSQDDRTNEQYF; V: TRBV4-3
CDR3: CASSLGEGRAYEQYF; V: TRBV7-9
CDR3: CASSSQTSGRVSYEQYF; V: TRBV7-9
CDR3: CASSVHRGGRTEAFF; V: TRBV9
CDR3: CASTLQGNTEAFF; V: TRBV7-9
CDR3: CAISESRDPTDTQYF; V: TRBV10-3
CDR3: CASSHHGGWGNTEAFF; V: TRBV4-1
CDR3: CASSPVRDYGYTF; V: TRBV9
CDR3: CASSQSQGNEQFF; V: TRBV23-1
CDR3: CASSPSRTGLTQYF; V: TRBV5-6
CDR3: CASSPHVTRQIYGYTF; V: TRBV7-2
CDR3: CSVEESETQYF; V: TRBV29-1
CDR3: CAISTGTRGYEQYF; V: TRBV10-3
CDR3: CASSLGPLSNYGYTF; V: TRBV6-1
CDR3: CASSWEAVATDTQYF; V: TRBV5-1
CDR3: CASSLEGITGTDTQYF; V: TRBV5-1